Listed below are T cell receptor beta chains from one sample, sequenced in a study of blood T cell repertoires in COVID-19. TCRdb's copy holds only in-frame clones and misses some; the assay was immunoSEQ multiplex PCR. This sample has fewer than 200,000 clones, with 86% found just once. Sequencing used peripheral blood. These receptors came from a man in his forties or fifties with active or convalescent COVID-19. CDR3s include the opening cysteine and the closing phenylalanine or tryptophan. D genes are given only for firm matches. Clone size, where shown, is once, few, many, or a class for clones that have expanded.

D: NA; J: TRBJ2-1; V: TRBV9; size: few; DNA: TGTGCCAGCAGCGTAGCGGGATGGGAGTACAATGAGCAGTTCTTC; CDR3: CASSVAGWEYNEQFF
D: TRBD2; J: TRBJ2-4; V: TRBV19; size: NA; DNA: TGTGCCAGTAAAGGACTAGCGGGAGAATTAATTCAGTACTTC; CDR3: CASKGLAGELIQYF
D: TRBD1; J: TRBJ2-1; V: TRBV5-1; size: NA; DNA: TGCGCCAGCAGCTTGGCGGACAGGACCGAGCAGTTCTTC; CDR3: CASSLADRTEQFF
D: NA; J: TRBJ2-1; V: TRBV7-6; size: NA; DNA: TGTGCCAGCAGCTTAGTCACGCAGGAGCAGTTCTTC; CDR3: CASSLVTQEQFF
D: NA; J: TRBJ1-5; V: TRBV7-9; size: NA; DNA: TGTGCCAGCAGCTTCGGGGGTTATAGCAATCAGCCCCAGCATTTT; CDR3: CASSFGGYSNQPQHF
D: NA; J: TRBJ1-1; V: TRBV27; size: NA; DNA: TGTGCCAGCAGTTTCACAGACCCGAGCAACACTGAAGCTTTCTTT; CDR3: CASSFTDPSNTEAFF
D: TRBD1; J: TRBJ2-7; V: TRBV6-5; size: NA; DNA: TGTGCCAGCAGTCCCGGGACAGGGTCCTACGAGCAGTACTTC; CDR3: CASSPGTGSYEQYF
D: TRBD1; J: TRBJ1-3; V: TRBV19; size: NA; DNA: TGTGCCAGTAGTGCTGGGACAGCTGGAAACACCATATATTTT; CDR3: CASSAGTAGNTIYF
D: TRBD1; J: TRBJ1-2; V: TRBV5-1; size: NA; DNA: TGCGCCAGCACCCCGGGACAGGGATTTGGCTACACCTTC; CDR3: CASTPGQGFGYTF
D: NA; J: TRBJ2-2; V: TRBV5-1; size: NA; DNA: TGCGCCAGCAGCCGGACAGCGAGCACCGGGGAGCTGTTTTTT; CDR3: CASSRTASTGELFF
D: TRBD1; J: TRBJ2-7; V: TRBV6-5; size: many; DNA: TGTGCCAGCAGCGCCGGGACAGGGTACGAGCAGTACTTC; CDR3: CASSAGTGYEQYF
D: NA; J: TRBJ1-3; V: TRBV19; size: NA; DNA: TGTGCCAGTAGTATAGATCGGGTGAATGGAAACACCATATATTTT; CDR3: CASSIDRVNGNTIYF
D: NA; J: TRBJ1-3; V: TRBV10-3; size: NA; DNA: TGTGCCATCAGGGAATTGTACAGCGAGGGCAACTCTGGAAACACCATATATTTT; CDR3: CAIRELYSEGNSGNTIYF
D: TRBD2; J: TRBJ2-3; V: TRBV27; size: NA; DNA: TGTGCCAGCAGCCGGACTAGCGGGAGCACAGATACGCAGTATTTT; CDR3: CASSRTSGSTDTQYF